The present T cell receptor (beta chain) was sequenced within a study of OX40 agonist ivuxolimab in advanced cancers. Study details: Patients were given ivuxolimab, an antibody that agonizes OX40 (CD134). Across the patients, intravenous ivuxolimab was delivered every 2 weeks at 0.01 to 10 mg/kg. Study results and caveats: CD8+ T cells were the subset that, on average, had more expanded clones than CD4+.

Comments on this clone: The target antigen is unknown.

Assay: immunoSEQ multiplex PCR; the TCRdb copy retains only in-frame clones and omits some. The sample shows around 82,000 clones, around 90% of them seen only once. Germline V gives CDR1 MGHRA, CDR2 YSYEKL. J was trimmed by 3 bases and V by 1 base; bases with no gene match: 9. The CDR3 covers 17 residues. The chain uses TRBV4-1 and TRBJ2-1, with 7 bases matching TRBD1. The specimen was CD4+ or CD8+ T cells sorted from blood, collected in a trial of the OX40 agonist ivuxolimab. The origin of this receptor is an adult with an advanced solid tumor such as melanoma, head and neck, liver or kidney cancer. In nucleotides, the CDR3 is TGCGCCAGCAGCCAAGCTCCAGGGACAGCTGACTACAATGAGCAGTTCTTC. This encodes CASSQAPGTADYNEQFF.